A single TCR beta chain is shown here with its context. What this receptor recognizes is not known. No much larger clonotype is one base removed from it; base qualities were not supplied. This sample is part of a study of blood T cells in healthy people across ages (dated by TCRdb to about 2015). A note on the overall study: Template switching captured roughly one uniquely barcoded TCR beta cDNA molecule per two T cells in model experiments. Using deep sequencing normalized with unique cDNA molecular identifiers, the study measured how TCR beta repertoire diversity changes with age. The donors were divided into four age groups: young (average roughly 17 years), middle-aged (approximately 41), aged (62) and long-lived (about 84). To avoid experimental bias, donors of different ages were spread randomly across the sequencing lanes. The study analyzed two additional independent replicas of 1 million unique cDNA reads from the same blood draw for two donors, one aged 18 to 30 and one aged 80 or older.

The approximately 39 donors, aged 6 to 90 years, were systemically healthy Caucasian individuals from Russia. Approximately 9.3 milliliters of peripheral blood were collected from each donor into EDTA-treated Vacutainer tubes. Ficoll-Paque density-gradient centrifugation was used to isolate PBMCs, with at least 6.5 million per sample. Trizol reagent was used to extract total RNA from the PBMCs, yielding at least 6 micrograms per sample. Naive CD45RAhigh/CD27high T cell percentages were measured by flow cytometry on a PBMC aliquot from every donor. Library prep was done by 5' RACE. TCRdb names Illumina HiSeq 2500 as the instrument used. The second PCR ran for about 6 to 12 cycles and used a J-beta primer mix along with a sample-barcoded 5' primer. Each TCR beta cDNA molecule received a unique molecular identifier from a template-switch 5' adaptor carrying 12 random nucleotides. At least 2.5 million CDR3-containing paired-end reads were obtained from each sample. All of the RNA was converted into first-strand cDNA using the Mint cDNA synthesis kit, with a TRBC-specific oligonucleotide serving as the primer. Following uracil-DNA glycosylase treatment, a first 18-cycle PCR with universal primers M1SS and BC2_uni_R was performed on all cDNA. The source study handled its data this way. For normalization, 1 million high-quality reads were randomly selected from each sample, with every read carrying a distinct molecular identifier. Reads sharing molecular identifiers were discarded rather than binned into consensus sequences. MiTCR, run with a Q25 quality threshold and the strictest error-elimination algorithm, handled CDR3 identification, clonotype clustering and error correction. A nonparametric unseen species model with Euler transformation was used to estimate lower-bound total TCR beta diversity. TCRdb ran its own pipeline on the public reads, namely fastp trimming at Q25 and MiXCR clone calling, and kept in-frame beta chains. Each record represents a unique CDR3 protein, reported with the most common genes and DNA among its rows. It is TCRdb's table, rather than the study itself, that gives the V and J calls and clone size. In this sample the table shows about 1,000,000 distinct CDR3 sequences, 45% of which occur a single time. The ten largest clones take up under 20% of the sample.

What the authors observed across the whole study: Observed TCR beta diversity correlated strongly with the percentage of naive T cells measured by flow cytometry. Observed TCR beta diversity per million T cells fell roughly linearly with age, and a significant reduction was already apparent by age approximately 41. Estimates of total diversity based on one million sequenced T cells were regarded as lower bounds and as underestimates. Conclusive comparison of naive and antigen-experienced compartments was prevented by the profiling of bulk unsorted PBMCs. Donor CMV infection status was unknown, potentially confounding age-related changes in expanded clonotypes. The long-lived group showed more naive CD4+ T cells, fewer expanded clones and increased TCR diversity than the aged group, suggesting age selection.

Input material: blood. The sequence was collected from a woman aged 60-70 years in good health.

The CDR3: CASRRGSSPLNEQFF. The sequenced DNA is TGTGCCAGCAGACGCGGGAGTAGTCCCCTCAATGAGCAGTTCTTC. The chain employs TRBV6-5 and TRBJ2-1; the junction holds 7 bases that match TRBD2. CDR1 MNHEY and CDR2 SVGAGI were looked up in the germline V gene. The germline V end is reduced by 6 bases and the J end by 6 bases; junction bases left unmatched: 11. Including cysteine and phenylalanine, the CDR3 has 15 amino acids. Only the CDR3 DNA stays, 45 bases, in frame from base 1.